Listed here is a single T cell receptor (beta chain). Its specificity is unknown. The data were obtained in a study of T cells after posttransplantation cyclophosphamide. Broader study findings: Blood and skin or GI T cell repertoires showed limited TRB overlap.

Per germline, CDR1 ENHRY and CDR2 SYGVKD. This CDR3 comprises 13 residues. After removal of 8 bases from V and 4 bases from J, the junction contained 4 bases not matched to a gene. The repertoire was sequenced with immunoSEQ multiplex PCR; TCRdb's copy has only in-frame clones and lacks some. The table includes about 52,000 clones, around 94% detected once. The sample consisted of PBMCs. The receptor was isolated from a woman in her twenties or thirties in good health and a related stem cell transplant donor. This chain uses TRBV10-3 with TRBJ2-1; TRBD2 matches at 8 bases. The CDR3 bases are TGTGCCATCGCTGGCGGGGGGTACAATGAGCAGTTCTTC. Encoded protein: CAIAGGGYNEQFF.